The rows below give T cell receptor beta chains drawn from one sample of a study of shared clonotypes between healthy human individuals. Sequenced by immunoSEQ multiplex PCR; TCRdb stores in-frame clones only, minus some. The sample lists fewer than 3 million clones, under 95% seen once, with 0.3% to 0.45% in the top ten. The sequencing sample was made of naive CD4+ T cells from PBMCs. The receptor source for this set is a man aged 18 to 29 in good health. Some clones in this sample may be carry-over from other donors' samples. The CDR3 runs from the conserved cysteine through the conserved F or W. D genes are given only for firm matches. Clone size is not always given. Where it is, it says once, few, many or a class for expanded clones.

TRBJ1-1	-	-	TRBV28	TGTGCCAGCAGGCAGGGGATGAACACTGAAGCTTTCTTT	CASRQGMNTEAFF
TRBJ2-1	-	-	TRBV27	TGTGCCAGCAGTCCGACGGTTGGGTGGGGTGGTGAGCAGTTCTTC	CASSPTVGWGGEQFF
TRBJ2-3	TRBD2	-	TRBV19	TGTGCCAGTCGGACTAGCGGGAGGGGTACAGATACGCAGTATTTT	CASRTSGRGTDTQYF
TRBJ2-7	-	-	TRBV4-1	TGCGCCAGCAGCCAAGCCTTAGGACAGTTCTACGAGCAGTACTTC	CASSQALGQFYEQYF
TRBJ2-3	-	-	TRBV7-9	TGTGCCAGCAGCTCAAGCTTACTAGGCCGCACAGATACGCAGTATTTT	CASSSSLLGRTDTQYF
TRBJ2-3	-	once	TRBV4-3	TGCGCCAGCAGCACGACAGGTTCTAGCACAGATACGCAGTATTTT	CASSTTGSSTDTQYF
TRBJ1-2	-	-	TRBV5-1	TGCGCCAGCAGCTTGTCACAGAATAACTATGGCTACACCTTC	CASSLSQNNYGYTF
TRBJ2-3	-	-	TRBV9	TGTGGTCGGCAGGGCTTGGATACGCAGTATTTT	CGRQGLDTQYF
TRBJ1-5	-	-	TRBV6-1	TGTGCCAGCGGAAGACAGTATAATCAGCCCCAGCATTTT	CASGRQYNQPQHF
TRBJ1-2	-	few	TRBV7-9	TGTGCCAGCAGCTTGCACATAGGGGATGGCTACACCTTC	CASSLHIGDGYTF
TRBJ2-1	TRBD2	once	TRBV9	TGTGCCAGCAGCGTCCCGACTAGCGGGAGTATGAATGAGCAGTTCTTC	CASSVPTSGSMNEQFF
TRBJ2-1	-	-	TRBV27	TGTGCCAGCAGTTCTCAGCGATACAATGAGCAGTTCTTC	CASSSQRYNEQFF
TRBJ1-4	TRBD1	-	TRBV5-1	TGCGCCAGCAGTCGGGGACAGGGGGAGGAAAAACTGTTTTTT	CASSRGQGEEKLFF
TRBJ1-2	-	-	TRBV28	TGTGCCAGCAGCCTCCCGACAGGAAACTATGGCTACACCTTC	CASSLPTGNYGYTF
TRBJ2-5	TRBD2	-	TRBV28	TGTGCCAGCACTAGCGGGAGTGGTGAGACCCAGTACTTC	CASTSGSGETQYF
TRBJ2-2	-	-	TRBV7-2	TGTGCCAGCAGCTTCAGGGGACCCGCGAACACCGGGGAGCTGTTTTTT	CASSFRGPANTGELFF
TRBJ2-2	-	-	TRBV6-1	TGTGCCAGCAGTGGTTCTGGGGCCGGGGAGCTGTTTTTT	CASSGSGAGELFF
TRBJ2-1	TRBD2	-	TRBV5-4	TGTGCCAGCAGCCCAAAGCGGGGTCAATACAATGAGCAGTTCTTC	CASSPKRGQYNEQFF
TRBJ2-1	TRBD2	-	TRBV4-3	TGCGCCAGCAGCCTTGGGGGACTAGGGGACAATGAGCAGTTCTTC	CASSLGGLGDNEQFF
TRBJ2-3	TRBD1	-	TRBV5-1	TGCGCCAGCAGCAAACGGACAGGGGACTCAGATACGCAGTATTTT	CASSKRTGDSDTQYF
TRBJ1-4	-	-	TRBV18	TGTGCCAGCTCACCACAGCGGGCGGCCCCGAATGAAAAACTGTTTTTT	CASSPQRAAPNEKLFF
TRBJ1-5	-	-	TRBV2	TGTGCCAGCAGCGTCTCGGGGGGGCCCCAGCATTTT	CASSVSGGPQHF
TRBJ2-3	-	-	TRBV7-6	TGTGCCAGCAGCGAGAGACAGGGCACAGATACGCAGTATTTT	CASSERQGTDTQYF
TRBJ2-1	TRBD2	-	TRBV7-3	TGTGCCAGCAGCCCGACTAGCGGGACGTACAATGAGCAGTTCTTC	CASSPTSGTYNEQFF
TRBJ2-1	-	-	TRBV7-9	TGTGCCAGCAGCTTAGGGGGGCTTGGGGAGCAGTTCTTC	CASSLGGLGEQFF
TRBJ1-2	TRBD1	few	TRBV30	TGTGCCTGGAGTGGGGACAGGGGTTATGGCTACACCTTC	CAWSGDRGYGYTF
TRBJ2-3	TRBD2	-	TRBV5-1	TGCGCCAGCAGCTTGGGACTAGCGGGAGGGCCAAGCACAGATACGCAGTATTTT	CASSLGLAGGPSTDTQYF
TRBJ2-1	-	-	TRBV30	TGTGCCTGGAGTCCGTCGCAGGGGCTTTCCTACAATGAGCAGTTCTTC	CAWSPSQGLSYNEQFF
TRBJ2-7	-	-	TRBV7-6	TGTGCCAGCAGCTTAAGAGGGGAGAACGGTCGGGGCGAGCAGTACTTC	CASSLRGENGRGEQYF
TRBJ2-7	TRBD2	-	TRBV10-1	TGCGCCAGCAGTGGGGGGGGATACGAGCAGTACTTC	CASSGGGYEQYF
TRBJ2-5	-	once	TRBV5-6	TGTGCCAGCATCGGACAGCGGGTGGGCCAAGAGACCCAGTACTTC	CASIGQRVGQETQYF
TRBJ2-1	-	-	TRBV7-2	TGTGCCAGCAGCTCTAGTCGGGAGAGCTACAATGAGCAGTTCTTC	CASSSSRESYNEQFF
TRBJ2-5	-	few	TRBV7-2	TGTGCCAGCAGCTTAGGGGTGATGACAGAACAAGAGACCCAGTACTTC	CASSLGVMTEQETQYF
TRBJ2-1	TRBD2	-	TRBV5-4	TGTGCCAGCAGCCCTCTAGCGGGAGGGAGTAATGAGCAGTTCTTC	CASSPLAGGSNEQFF
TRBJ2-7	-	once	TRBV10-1	TGCGCCAGCAGTAAAACACAGACGGTAGGGGCAAGCTCCTACGAGCAGTACTTC	CASSKTQTVGASSYEQYF
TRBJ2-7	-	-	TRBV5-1	TGCGCCAGCAGCAACACCTACGAGCAGTACTTC	CASSNTYEQYF
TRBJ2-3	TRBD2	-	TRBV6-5	TGTGCCAGCAGTGCCGGACTAGCGGGAGGGTATACGCAGTATTTT	CASSAGLAGGYTQYF
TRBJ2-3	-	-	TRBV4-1	TGCGCCAGCAGCCATGGAACTAGCACAGATACGCAGTATTTT	CASSHGTSTDTQYF
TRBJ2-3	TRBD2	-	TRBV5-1	TGCGCCAGCAGCCTAAAAGCTGGACTAGCGGGTGTTGAAGATACGCAGTATTTT	CASSLKAGLAGVEDTQYF
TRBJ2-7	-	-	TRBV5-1	TGCGCCAGCAGCTTGGGGGTTGGTGTGGCCTACGAGCAGTACTTC	CASSLGVGVAYEQYF
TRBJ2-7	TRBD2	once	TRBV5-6	TGTGCCAGCAGCTTGGGGACTAGTAGAGGGCTTGAGCAGTACTTC	CASSLGTSRGLEQYF
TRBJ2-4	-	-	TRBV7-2	TGTGCCAGCAGCATAGGTGCAGGGGCCAAAAACATTCAGTACTTC	CASSIGAGAKNIQYF
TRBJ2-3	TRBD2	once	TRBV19	TGTGCCAGTAGTCCCCGCACTAGCGGGAGGGTTAGGACAGATACGCAGTATTTT	CASSPRTSGRVRTDTQYF
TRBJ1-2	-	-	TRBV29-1	TGCAGCGTTGATGTGGCAGGGTCCCCCCTTAACTATGGCTACACCTTC	CSVDVAGSPLNYGYTF